These 9 T cell receptor beta chains came from one sample sequenced in a study of T cells in Graves' hyperthyroidism and ophthalmopathy. TCR beta CDR3 region amplification was performed from RNA transcripts. The TCR CDR3 was amplified in a first-round RT-PCR using the HTBI primer set. TCRdb re-called the multiplex PCR reads with MiXCR, one entry per CDR3 protein. The sample records about 400,000 distinct CDR3 sequences, around 15% being singletons. What was sequenced was blood. The receptors come from a man between 50 and 59 years old with Graves' ophthalmopathy.

The gene calls are TRBV6-5 and TRBJ1-4, with TRBD1 as a possible D gene (5 bases). There are 18 residues in the CDR3. V was cut by 2 bases and J by 0 bases, with 16 bases left in between. CDR1 is MNHEY, CDR2 SVGAGI, per germline. The CDR3 reads CASSYERGRDPTNEKLFF. CDR3 coding DNA: TGTGCCAGCAGTTACGAGAGGGGCAGGGATCCAACTAATGAAAAACTGTTTTTT.

The chain employs TRBV9 and TRBJ1-6, with TRBD1 as a possible D gene (5 bases). Germline V gene sequence: CDR1 SGDLS, CDR2 YYNGEE. Trimming removed 3 bases at V and 7 bases at J, with 17 bases between. The CDR3 runs 16 residues. CDR3 region: CASSAGSGTGNSPLHF. The CDR3 DNA is TGTGCCAGCAGCGCTGGGAGCGGGACGGGCAATTCACCCCTCCACTTT.

This chain uses TRBV12-3 or TRBV12-4 with TRBJ1-1; maybe TRBD1 (6 bases). The ends were cut back, 1 base at V and 6 bases at J, with 9 bases in the middle. The CDR3 consists of 13 residues. In nucleotides, the CDR3 is TGTGCCAGCAGTTTAGGGGGACAACCTGAAGCTTTCTTT. The encoded protein is CASSLGGQPEAFF.

This clonotype was seen more than once but under ten times. This sequence joins TRBV5-1 and TRBJ2-5; D may be TRBD2 (7 bases). The germline V gene encodes CDR1 SGHRS and CDR2 YFSETQ. Trimming stripped 3 bases from V and 1 base from J, with 13 bases between. The CDR3 contains 15 residues. CDR3 sequence: CASSSAGAIQETQYF. The CDR3, as DNA: TGCGCCAGCAGCTCGGCGGGGGCTATCCAAGAGACCCAGTACTTC.

The chain's CDR3 is CASSLALDTEAFF. The CDR3 coding sequence is TGTGCCAGCAGCTTAGCCCTGGACACTGAAGCTTTCTTT. The chain joins TRBV7-3 to TRBJ1-1; D is unresolved. Germline loops: CDR1 SGHTA, CDR2 FQGTGA. Trimming removed 2 bases at V and 3 bases at J, with 7 bases between. The CDR3 contains 13 residues. The whole variable domain, filled in from reference TRBV7-3 and TRBJ1-1, reads GAGVSQTPSNKVTEKGKYVELRCDPISGHTALYWYRQSLGQGPEFLIYFQGTGAADDSGLPNDRFFAVRPEGSVSTLKIQRTERGDSAVYLCASSLALDTEAFFGQGTRLTVV.

This clonotype appeared many times. The V and J genes are TRBV20-1 and TRBJ2-4; D is uncertain. This CDR3 comprises 12 residues. V was trimmed by 0 bases and J by 12 bases, leaving 12 bases between them. CDR1 and CDR2 from the germline V gene are DFQATT and SNEGSKA (reference sequence). The CDR3 sequence: CSARDSRAGQYF. CDR3 in DNA: TGCAGTGCTAGAGACTCTCGGGCCGGTCAGTACTTC.

V gene TRBV25-1 combines with J gene TRBJ1-6; 8 bases are shared with TRBD1. The germline V gene encodes CDR1 MGHDK and CDR2 SYGVNS. Unmatched junction bases numbered 10, after V lost 5 bases and J lost 16 bases. This CDR3 contains 13 residues. CDR3 sequence reads: CASSIRDRPALHF. CDR3 DNA sequence: TGTGCCAGCAGTATCAGGGACAGGCCCGCACTCCACTTT.

This chain joins TRBV24-1 and TRBJ2-5; TRBD1 aligns across 9 bases. Trimming took 4 bases from V and 13 from J; bases not matched to a gene: 6. The length of the CDR3 is 12 residues. In germline, CDR1 is KGHDR, CDR2 SFDVKD. The DNA for the CDR3 is TGTGCCACCAGTGACCCCGGGACAGGGTGGTACTTC. This codes for CATSDPGTGWYF.

This clonotype was seen repeatedly, ten times or more. V usage is TRBV7-9 and J usage is TRBJ2-7; 9 nucleotides match TRBD1. Germline V lookup: CDR1 SEHNR, CDR2 FQNEAQ (reference sequence). This CDR3 is built from 15 residues. With V trimmed by 5 bases and J by 2 bases, 7 bases remained unmatched. CDR3 amino acids: CASSPRDRETYEQYF. The CDR3 nucleotides read TGTGCCAGCAGCCCACGGGACAGGGAAACCTACGAGCAGTACTTC.